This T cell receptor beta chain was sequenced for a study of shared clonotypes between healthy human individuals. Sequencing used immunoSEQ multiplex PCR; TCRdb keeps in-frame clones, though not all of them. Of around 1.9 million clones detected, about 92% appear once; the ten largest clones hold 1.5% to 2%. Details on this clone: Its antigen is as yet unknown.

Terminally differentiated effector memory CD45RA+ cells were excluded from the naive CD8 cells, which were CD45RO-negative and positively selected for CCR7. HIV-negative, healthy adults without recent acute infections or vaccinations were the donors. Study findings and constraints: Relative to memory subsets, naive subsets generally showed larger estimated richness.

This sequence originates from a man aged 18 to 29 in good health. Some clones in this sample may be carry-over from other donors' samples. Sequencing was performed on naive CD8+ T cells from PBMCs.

CDR3 sequence (DNA): TGCAGCGTTGAAATTTTGGCCAGGGGGGGCACTGAAGCTTTCTTT. This codes for CSVEILARGGTEAFF. V and J are TRBV29-1 and TRBJ1-1, with 7 nucleotides matching TRBD1. The junction had 10 bases not matched to a gene; V was cut back by 2 bases and J by 4 bases. Looked up from germline, CDR1 is SQVTM and CDR2 is ANQGSEA. The CDR3 contains 15 residues. The whole variable domain, filled in from reference TRBV29-1 and TRBJ1-1, reads SAVISQKPSRDICQRGTSLTIQCQVDSQVTMMFWYRQQPGQSLTLIATANQGSEATYESGFVIDKFPISRPNLTFSTLTVSNMSPEDSSIYLCSVEILARGGTEAFFGQGTRLTVV.